These 10 T cell receptor beta chains were sequenced from one sample in a study of patients and donors after allogeneic stem cell transplantation. TCRdb analysed the RT-PCR reads with MiXCR anew, one entry per CDR3 protein. The sample contains about 110,000 distinct CDR3 sequences, around 33% of which appear only once. Sequencing used blood, either unsorted or a sorted T cell fraction (not recorded which). Source of these receptors: a human donor who was either an allogeneic HSCT recipient or a stem cell or donor lymphocyte infusion donor (not recorded which). It is not recorded whose cells these are; they may come from a transplant donor.

On this clonotype: Since the CDR3 does not end with the conserved phenylalanine or tryptophan, this likely comes from a read error. The J gene is TRBJ2-1, the V gene TRBV12-3 or TRBV12-4, with 11 bases aligning to TRBD2. V trimming: 6 bases; J trimming: 5 bases; junction bases outside the gene matches: 9. This CDR3 comprises 16 residues. The CDR3 region has the DNA TGTGCCAGCAGGCACCCGGGACTAGCGGACGACAATGAGCAGTTCATC. It encodes CASRHPGLADDNEQFI.

The genes are TRBV2 and TRBJ2-1; 12 bases agree with TRBD2. Germline V gene sequence: CDR1 SNHLY, CDR2 FYNNEI. The V segment lost 9 bases and the J segment 4 bases; nucleotides outside the gene matches: 1. The CDR3 covers 13 residues. CDR3 amino acids: CARGLAGYNEQFF. The CDR3 DNA follows: TGTGCCAGAGGACTAGCGGGATACAATGAGCAGTTCTTC.

This chain connects TRBV24-1 to TRBJ2-1, with 10 nucleotides matching TRBD2. With 3 bases clipped from V and 6 bases from J, the junction kept 4 bases outside the gene matches. There are 15 residues in the CDR3. Germline V lookup: CDR1 KGHDR, CDR2 SFDVKD. The CDR3, as DNA: TGTGCCACCAGTGATCAGACTAGCGGGTCCAATGAGCAGTTCTTC. It translates to CATSDQTSGSNEQFF.

The chain employs TRBV20-1 and TRBJ2-3, with 8 bases identical to TRBD2. CDR3 length: 14 amino acids. Germline CDR1 and CDR2: DFQATT and SNEGSKA (reference sequence). V shed 7 bases, J shed 2 bases, and the junction held 8 bases outside the gene matches. The CDR3 loop reads CSVNPGGPTDTQYF. The DNA for the CDR3 is TGCAGTGTAAACCCGGGAGGGCCCACAGATACGCAGTATTTT.

Worth noting for this clonotype: Possible read error: a much larger clone is one base away. This CDR3 fails to terminate in the conserved phenylalanine or tryptophan, so it likely reflects a read error. The chain combines TRBV4-2 with TRBJ1-3; no definite D call. The V end was cut by 0 bases, the J end by 3 bases, with 15 bases between. This CDR3 contains 17 residues. Germline-derived CDR1 and CDR2 are LGHNA and YNFKEQ. The CDR3 region has the DNA TGTGCCAGCAGCCAAGATCATGGCCACAACGTTGGAAACACCATATATTTG. It is translated as CASSQDHGHNVGNTIYL.

The chain recombines TRBV12-5 with TRBJ2-4, with D maybe TRBD1 (6 bases). The CDR3 extends over 17 amino acids. Trimming shortened V by 1 base and J by 0 bases, and 13 bases separated the two germline ends. Germline V gene lookup returns CDR1 LGHNT and CDR2 FRNRAP. The CDR3 sequence: CASGLGTGLGAKNIQYF. In DNA form, the CDR3 reads TGTGCTAGTGGTTTGGGAACAGGGCTAGGAGCCAAAAACATTCAGTACTTC.

This chain connects TRBV12-3 or TRBV12-4 to TRBJ2-1; TRBD2 might be the D (6 bases). V gave up 8 bases and J gave up 1 base, with 15 bases separating them. The CDR3 totals 15 residues. CDR3 nucleotides: TGTGCCAGCCGTAAAAGGGAGGTTTCCTACAATGAGCAGTTCTTC. It encodes CASRKREVSYNEQFF.

J is TRBJ1-1 and V is TRBV20-1; D call uncertain. Germline-derived CDR1 and CDR2 are DFQATT and SNEGSKA (reference sequence). This CDR3 has 16 amino acids. V shed 1 base and J shed 0 bases, with 15 bases lying between them. The CDR3 nucleotides read TGCAGTGCTAGAGCACGGGCACTGAACTTGAACACTGAAGCTTTCTTT. It encodes CSARARALNLNTEAFF.

This clonotype was seen more than once but under ten times. The V and J genes are TRBV24-1 and TRBJ2-1, with D tentatively TRBD1 or TRBD2 (5 bases each). Between the trimmed V and J ends, which lost 1 base and 5 bases, there was a span of 11 bases. The germline V gene encodes CDR1 KGHDR and CDR2 SFDVKD. The CDR3 is made up of 15 amino acids. The chain's CDR3 is CATSDLEGDHNEQFF. In DNA, the CDR3 is TGTGCCACCAGTGATTTAGAAGGGGACCACAATGAGCAGTTCTTC.

The V and J genes are TRBV3-1 and TRBJ2-5; TRBD1 agrees at 12 bases. The J segment lost 5 bases and the V segment lost 1 base, leaving 2 bases of the junction unmatched. The germline CDR1 and CDR2 sequences are LGHDT and YNNKEL (reference sequence). CDR3 length equals 15 residues. CDR3 sequence (DNA): TGTGCCAGCAGCCAAGGGGACAGGGGGCAGGAGACCCAGTACTTC. Residues: CASSQGDRGQETQYF.